Described below is a single T cell receptor (beta chain) sequence and its context. Antigen specificity is unknown. The assay used deep level. TCRdb keeps only in-frame clones here, not all; method: immunoSEQ multiplex PCR. The data hold about 1.5 million clones, with roughly 96% observed a single time. The ends were cut back, 7 bases at V and 1 base at J, with 7 bases in the middle. From germline, CDR1 is SQVTM and CDR2 ANQGSEA. The CDR3 has 11 residues. CD4+ cell separation produced CD45RA+ naive and CD45RA-negative memory subsets. The data originate from a study of shared clonotypes between healthy human individuals. Study background: Plates per donor: three CD4 naive, three CD4 memory, two CD8 naive, one CD8 memory.

Study outcomes and limitations: What rarefaction showed was incomplete sorted-subset sequencing despite large depth.

The sample taken for sequencing was naive CD4+ T cells sorted from blood. Subset noted: CD45RA+ positively selected. The chain carries TRBV29-1 and TRBJ1-1; D is ambiguous. This clonotype originated in a man aged 25-45 years in good health. In nucleotides, the CDR3 is TGCAGCGGAGAGAAGAACACTGAAGCTTTCTTT. The encoded protein is CSGEKNTEAFF.